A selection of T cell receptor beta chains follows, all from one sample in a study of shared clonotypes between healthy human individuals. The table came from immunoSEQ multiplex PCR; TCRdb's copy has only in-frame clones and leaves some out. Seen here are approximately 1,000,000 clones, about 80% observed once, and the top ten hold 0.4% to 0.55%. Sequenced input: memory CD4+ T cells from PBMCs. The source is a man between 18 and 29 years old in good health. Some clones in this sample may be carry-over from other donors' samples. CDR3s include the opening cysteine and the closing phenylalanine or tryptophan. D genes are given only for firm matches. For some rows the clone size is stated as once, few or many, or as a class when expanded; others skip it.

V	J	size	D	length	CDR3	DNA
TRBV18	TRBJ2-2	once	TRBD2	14	CASSKGLGPGELFF	TGTGCCAGCTCAAAGGGACTAGGGCCCGGGGAGCTGTTTTTT
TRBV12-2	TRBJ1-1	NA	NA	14	CASRLTSWSNGAFF	TGTGCAAGTCGCTTAACCTCGTGGAGTAACGGAGCTTTCTTT
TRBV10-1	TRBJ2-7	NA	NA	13	CASSESPSDEQYF	TGCGCCAGCAGTGAGTCGCCTAGCGACGAGCAGTACTTC
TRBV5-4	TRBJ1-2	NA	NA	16	CASSLEGQGFGYGYTF	TGTGCCAGCAGCTTGGAGGGGCAGGGTTTTGGCTATGGCTACACCTTC
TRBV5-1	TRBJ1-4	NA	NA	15	CASTPGGGTREKLFF	TGCGCCAGCACCCCCGGCGGGGGAACGCGGGAAAAACTGTTTTTT
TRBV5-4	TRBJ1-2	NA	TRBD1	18	CASSFLLFGPGGAYGYTF	TGTGCCAGCAGCTTCCTCCTATTCGGTCCAGGGGGTGCCTATGGCTACACCTTC
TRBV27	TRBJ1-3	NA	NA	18	CASSRTPTKDFSGNTIYF	TGTGCCAGCAGCAGAACCCCAACGAAGGACTTCTCTGGAAACACCATATATTTT
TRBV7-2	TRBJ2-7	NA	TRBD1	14	CASSRDRGPYEQYF	TGTGCCAGCAGCCGGGACAGGGGGCCCTACGAGCAGTACTTC
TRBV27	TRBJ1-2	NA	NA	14	CASSLLDGSGGYTF	TGTGCCAGCAGTTTACTTGATGGGTCAGGTGGCTACACCTTC
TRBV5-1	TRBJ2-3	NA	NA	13	CASSFGAPDTQYF	TGCGCCAGCAGCTTCGGGGCTCCAGATACGCAGTATTTT
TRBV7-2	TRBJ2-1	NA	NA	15	CASSPGIGSYNEQFF	TGTGCCAGCAGCCCCGGAATTGGCTCCTACAATGAGCAGTTCTTC
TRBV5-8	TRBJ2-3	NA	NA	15	CASSLMGPQGDTQYF	TGTGCCAGCAGCTTGATGGGCCCCCAGGGGGATACGCAGTATTTT
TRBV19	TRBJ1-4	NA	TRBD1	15	CASSMPGQPDEKLFF	TGTGCCAGTAGTATGCCGGGACAGCCTGATGAAAAACTGTTTTTT
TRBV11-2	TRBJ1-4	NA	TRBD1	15	CASSFGDRGGEKLFF	TGTGCCAGCAGCTTTGGGGACAGGGGCGGTGAAAAACTGTTTTTT
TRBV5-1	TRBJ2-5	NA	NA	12	CASSSGEGAQYF	TGCGCCAGCAGCTCCGGTGAGGGTGCCCAGTACTTC
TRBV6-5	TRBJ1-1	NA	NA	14	CASSYKASGGFAFF	TGTGCCAGCAGTTACAAGGCTTCTGGGGGGTTCGCTTTCTTT
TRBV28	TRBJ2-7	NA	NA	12	CASRPQGYEQYF	TGTGCCAGCAGACCCCAGGGCTACGAGCAGTACTTC
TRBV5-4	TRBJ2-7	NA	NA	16	CASSLESGPPTYEQYF	TGTGCCAGCAGCTTGGAGTCGGGGCCCCCGACCTACGAGCAGTACTTC
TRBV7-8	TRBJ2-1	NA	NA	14	CASSQSLILDEQFF	TGTGCCAGCAGCCAATCTCTAATTCTTGATGAGCAGTTCTTC
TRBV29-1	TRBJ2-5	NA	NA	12	CSVTGAQETQYF	TGCAGCGTTACTGGGGCACAAGAGACCCAGTACTTC
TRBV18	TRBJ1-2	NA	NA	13	CASSSGTDYGYTF	TGTGCCAGCTCATCCGGGACGGACTATGGCTACACCTTC
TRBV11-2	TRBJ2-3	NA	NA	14	CASSLAVGTDTQYF	TGTGCCAGCAGCTTAGCCGTGGGTACAGATACGCAGTATTTT
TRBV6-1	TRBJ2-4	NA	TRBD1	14	CASSEAGGEDIQYF	TGTGCCAGCAGTGAAGCAGGGGGCGAGGACATTCAGTACTTC
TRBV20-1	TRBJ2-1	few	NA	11	CSQDGNNEQFF	TGCAGCCAAGACGGGAACAATGAGCAGTTCTTC
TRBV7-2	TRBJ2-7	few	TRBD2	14	CASSSGGRGYEQYF	TGTGCCAGCAGCTCCGGCGGGAGAGGTTACGAGCAGTACTTC
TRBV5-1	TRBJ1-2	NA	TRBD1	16	CASSLDPGGQSYGYTF	TGCGCCAGCAGCTTGGATCCAGGGGGCCAATCATATGGCTACACCTTC
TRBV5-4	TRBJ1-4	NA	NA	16	CASSLGAGATNEKLFF	TGTGCCAGCAGCTTGGGGGCTGGAGCAACTAATGAAAAACTGTTTTTT
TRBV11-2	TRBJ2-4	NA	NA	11	CASSLKNIQYF	TGTGCCAGCAGCCTGAAAAACATTCAGTACTTC
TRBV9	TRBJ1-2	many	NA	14	CASSVQLKGDGYTF	TGTGCCAGCAGCGTGCAACTCAAGGGGGATGGCTACACCTTC
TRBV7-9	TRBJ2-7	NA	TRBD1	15	CASSYQGAAGGEQYF	TGTGCCAGCAGCTATCAGGGGGCCGCAGGGGGCGAGCAGTACTTC
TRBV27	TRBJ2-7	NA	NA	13	CASSLSTGYEQYF	TGTGCCAGCAGTTTATCCACCGGCTACGAGCAGTACTTC
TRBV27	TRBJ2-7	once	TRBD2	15	CASSSLAGGTYEQYF	TGTGCCAGCAGTTCACTAGCGGGAGGGACCTACGAGCAGTACTTC
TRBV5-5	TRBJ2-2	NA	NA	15	CASSLPNTGTGELFF	TGTGCCAGCAGCTTACCTAACACGGGCACCGGGGAGCTGTTTTTT
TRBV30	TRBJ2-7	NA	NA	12	CAWADVSYEQYF	TGTGCCTGGGCAGATGTATCCTACGAGCAGTACTTC
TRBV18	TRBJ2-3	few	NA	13	CASSPGGADTQYF	TGTGCCAGCTCCCCGGGGGGCGCAGATACGCAGTATTTT
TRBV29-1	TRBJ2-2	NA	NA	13	CSGQSGNTGELFF	TGCAGCGGCCAATCCGGAAACACCGGGGAGCTGTTTTTT
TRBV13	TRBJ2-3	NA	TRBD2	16	CASSLGTSVYTDTQYF	TGTGCCAGCAGCTTAGGGACTAGCGTTTACACAGATACGCAGTATTTT
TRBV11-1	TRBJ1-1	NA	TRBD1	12	CASSPRGQGAFF	TGTGCCAGCAGCCCAAGGGGGCAGGGAGCTTTCTTT
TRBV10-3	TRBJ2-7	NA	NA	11	CAISELEEQYF	TGTGCCATCAGTGAATTGGAAGAGCAGTACTTC
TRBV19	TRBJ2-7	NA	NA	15	CASNPSNLGSYEQYF	TGTGCCAGTAATCCCTCCAATTTGGGATCCTACGAGCAGTACTTC
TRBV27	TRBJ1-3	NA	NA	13	CASRASSGNTIYF	TGTGCCAGCAGGGCATCCTCTGGAAACACCATATATTTT
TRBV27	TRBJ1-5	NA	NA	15	CASSSYRDSNQPQHF	TGTGCCAGCAGTAGCTACAGGGATAGCAATCAGCCCCAGCATTTT
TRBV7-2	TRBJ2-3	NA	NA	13	CASSSADGDTQYF	TGTGCCAGCAGCTCAGCTGATGGTGATACGCAGTATTTT
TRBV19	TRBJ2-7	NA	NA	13	CASGAGNSYEQYF	TGTGCCAGTGGAGCGGGCAACTCCTACGAGCAGTACTTC
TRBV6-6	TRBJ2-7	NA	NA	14	CASSYSGTAGEQYF	TGTGCCAGCAGTTACTCAGGCACCGCGGGGGAGCAGTACTTC
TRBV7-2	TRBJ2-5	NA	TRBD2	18	CASSSRGLAGGLQETQYF	TGTGCCAGCAGCTCCCGGGGGCTAGCGGGAGGGCTGCAAGAGACCCAGTACTTC
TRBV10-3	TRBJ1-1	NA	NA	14	CAISPRGANTEAFF	TGTGCCATCAGTCCCCGGGGGGCGAACACTGAAGCTTTCTTT
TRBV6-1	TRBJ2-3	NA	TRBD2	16	CASSVGTSGRVHTQYF	TGTGCCAGCAGTGTAGGGACTAGCGGGAGGGTACATACGCAGTATTTT
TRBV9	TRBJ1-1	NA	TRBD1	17	CASSVAYSRGRTTEAFF	TGTGCCAGCAGCGTAGCTTACAGTAGGGGGCGGACGACTGAAGCTTTCTTT
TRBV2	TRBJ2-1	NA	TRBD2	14	CASKRGLGLGEQFF	TGTGCCAGCAAACGCGGACTAGGCCTGGGTGAGCAGTTCTTC
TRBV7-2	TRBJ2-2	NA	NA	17	CASSLEGLITNTGELFF	TGTGCCAGCAGCTTAGAGGGCTTGATTACGAACACCGGGGAGCTGTTTTTT
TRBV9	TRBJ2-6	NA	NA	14	CASSDRTGANVLTF	TGTGCCAGCAGCGACAGAACTGGGGCCAACGTCCTGACTTTC
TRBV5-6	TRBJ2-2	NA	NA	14	CASSRVPNTGELFF	TGTGCCAGCAGCAGGGTCCCGAACACCGGGGAGCTGTTTTTT
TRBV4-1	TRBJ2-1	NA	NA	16	CASSQDMRVSYNEQFF	TGCGCCAGCAGCCAAGATATGCGGGTATCCTACAATGAGCAGTTCTTC
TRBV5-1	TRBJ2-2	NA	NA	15	CASSSKTGNTGELFF	TGCGCCAGCAGCTCCAAGACAGGGAACACCGGGGAGCTGTTTTTT
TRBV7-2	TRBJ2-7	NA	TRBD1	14	CASSPQTGTYEQYF	TGTGCCAGCAGCCCTCAGACAGGGACCTACGAGCAGTACTTC